This TCR beta chain was sequenced in a study of blood T cells in healthy people across ages. With respect to this clonotype: The germline gene is not matched at one end of the junction; a read error may be the cause.

There are 13 residues in the CDR3. The V gene's germline CDR1 is LGHDT and CDR2 YNNKEL (reference sequence). Together with a sample-barcoded 5' primer, a J-beta primer mix was included in a second PCR lasting about 6 to 11 cycles. The authors tagged each cDNA molecule using a template-switch adaptor with 12 random nucleotides. Using its own MiXCR run on the 5' RACE reads, TCRdb lists one record per CDR3 protein. Here the sample spans almost 800,000 distinct CDR3 sequences, roughly 60% being singletons. The clonotype was recovered from a man aged 25-45 years in good health. The chain employs TRBV3-1 and TRBJ1-2; D gene unclear. The sequencing input was blood. The CDR3 reads CASSRRQDYGYTF. CDR3 nucleotides: TGTGCCAGCAGCCGCCGACAAGATTATGGCTACACTTTC. The variable domain in full, completed from reference TRBV3-1 and TRBJ1-2, reads DTAVSQTPKYLVTQMGNDKSIKCEQNLGHDTMYWYKQDSKKFLKIMFSYNNKELIINETVPNRFSPKSPDKAHLNLHINSLELGDSAVYFCASSRRQDYGYTFGSGTRLTVV.